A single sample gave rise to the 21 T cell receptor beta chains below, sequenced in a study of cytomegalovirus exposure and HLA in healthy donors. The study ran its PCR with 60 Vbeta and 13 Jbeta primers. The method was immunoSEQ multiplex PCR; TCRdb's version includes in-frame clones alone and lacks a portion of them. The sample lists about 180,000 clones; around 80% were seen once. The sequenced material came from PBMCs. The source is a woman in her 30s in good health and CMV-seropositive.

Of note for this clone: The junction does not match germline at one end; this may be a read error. The DNA for the CDR3 is TGCGCCAGCAGCCAAGGCCGGGGGGCCGGGACCAAAAACATTCAGCACTTC. Amino acids: CASSQGRGAGTKNIQHF. This sequence joins TRBV4-1 and TRBJ2-4, with a tentative D call TRBD2 (7 bases). CDR1 and CDR2 (germline): MGHRA, YSYEKL. The CDR3 covers 17 residues.

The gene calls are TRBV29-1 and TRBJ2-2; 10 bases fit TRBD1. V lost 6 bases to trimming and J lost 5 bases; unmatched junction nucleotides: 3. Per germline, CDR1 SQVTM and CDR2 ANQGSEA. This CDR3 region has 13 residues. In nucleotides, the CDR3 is TGCAGCGTACCGGGACAGGGGACCGGGGAGCTGTTTTTT. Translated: CSVPGQGTGELFF.

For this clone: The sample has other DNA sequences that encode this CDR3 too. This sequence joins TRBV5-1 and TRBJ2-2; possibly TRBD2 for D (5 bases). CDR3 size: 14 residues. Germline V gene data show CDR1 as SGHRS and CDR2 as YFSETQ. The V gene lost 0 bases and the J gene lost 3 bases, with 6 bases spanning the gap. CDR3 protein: CASSLAGDTGELFF. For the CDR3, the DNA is TGCGCCAGCAGCTTGGCCGGGGACACCGGGGAGCTGTTTTTT.

The CDR3 bases are TGTGCCAGCACTATCACAGGGCTCAGGAATGAAGCTTTCTTT. It encodes CASTITGLRNEAFF. The rearrangement joins TRBV28 to TRBJ1-1, with a possible D match to TRBD1 (6 bases). The germline gives CDR1 MDHEN, CDR2 SYDVKM. Between the trimmed V and J ends, which lost 7 bases and 7 bases, there was a span of 19 bases. The CDR3 spans 14 residues.

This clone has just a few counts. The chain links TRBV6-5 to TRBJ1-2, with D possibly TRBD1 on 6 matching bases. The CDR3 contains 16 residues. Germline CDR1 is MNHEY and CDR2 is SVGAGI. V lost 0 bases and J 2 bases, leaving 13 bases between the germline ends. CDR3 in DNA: TGTGCCAGCAGTTACTCGGAGACCGGGACAAACTATGGCTACACCTTC. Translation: CASSYSETGTNYGYTF.

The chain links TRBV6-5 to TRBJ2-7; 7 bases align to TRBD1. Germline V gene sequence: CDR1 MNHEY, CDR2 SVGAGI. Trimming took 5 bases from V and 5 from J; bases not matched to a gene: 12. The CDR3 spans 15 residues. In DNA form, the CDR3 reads TGTGCCAGCAGTCCTCGACAGGGATACCTTAACGAGCAGTACTTC. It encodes CASSPRQGYLNEQYF.

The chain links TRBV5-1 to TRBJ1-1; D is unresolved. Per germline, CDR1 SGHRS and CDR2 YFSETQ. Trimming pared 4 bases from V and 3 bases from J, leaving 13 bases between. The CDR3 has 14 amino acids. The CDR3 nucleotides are TGCGCCAGCAGCCTCCTAGAGTCCTACACTGAAGCTTTCTTT. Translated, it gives CASSLLESYTEAFF.

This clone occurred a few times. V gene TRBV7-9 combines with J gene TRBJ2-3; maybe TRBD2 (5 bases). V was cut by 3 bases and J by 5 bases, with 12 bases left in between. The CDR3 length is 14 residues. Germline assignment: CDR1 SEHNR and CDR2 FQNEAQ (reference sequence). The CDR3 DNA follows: TGTGCCAGCAGCTTTGGAAGGGCGGGAGATACGCAGTATTTT. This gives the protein CASSFGRAGDTQYF.

CDR3 in DNA: TGTGCCAGCAGCCCCTTCGCGGGCAGCACAGATACGCAGTATTTT. Residues: CASSPFAGSTDTQYF. The chain employs TRBV9 and TRBJ2-3; maybe TRBD2 (5 bases). V was clipped by 4 bases and J by 0 bases, with 12 bases between them. The germline CDR1 and CDR2 sequences are SGDLS and YYNGEE. The CDR3 length is 15 residues.

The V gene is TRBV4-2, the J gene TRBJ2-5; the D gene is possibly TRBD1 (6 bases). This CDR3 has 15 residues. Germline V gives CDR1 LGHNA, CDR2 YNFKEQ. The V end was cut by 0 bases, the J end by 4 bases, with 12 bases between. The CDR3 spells CASSQEGQPGETQYF. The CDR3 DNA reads TGTGCCAGCAGCCAAGAAGGACAGCCTGGAGAGACCCAGTACTTC.

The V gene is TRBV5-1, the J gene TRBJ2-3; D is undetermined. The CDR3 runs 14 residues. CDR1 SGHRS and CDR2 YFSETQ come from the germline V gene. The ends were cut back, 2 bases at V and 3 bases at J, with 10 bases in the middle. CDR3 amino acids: CASSFGERTDTQYF. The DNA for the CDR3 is TGCGCCAGCAGCTTTGGAGAGAGGACAGATACGCAGTATTTT. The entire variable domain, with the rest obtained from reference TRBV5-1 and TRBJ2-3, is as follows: KAGVTQTPRYLIKTRGQQVTLSCSPISGHRSVSWYQQTPGQGLQFLFEYFSETQRNKGNFPGRFSGRQFSNSRSEMNVSTLELGDSALYLCASSFGERTDTQYFGPGTRLTVL.

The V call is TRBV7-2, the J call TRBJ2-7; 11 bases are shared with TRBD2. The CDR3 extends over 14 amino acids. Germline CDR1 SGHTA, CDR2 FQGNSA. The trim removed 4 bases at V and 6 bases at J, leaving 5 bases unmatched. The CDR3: CASSWNSGGAEQYF. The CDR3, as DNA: TGTGCCAGCAGCTGGAATAGCGGGGGGGCCGAGCAGTACTTC.

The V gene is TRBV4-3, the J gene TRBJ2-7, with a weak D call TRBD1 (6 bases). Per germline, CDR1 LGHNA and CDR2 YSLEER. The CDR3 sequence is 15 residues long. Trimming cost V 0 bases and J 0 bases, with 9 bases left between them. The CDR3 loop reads CASSQDSRGSYEQYF. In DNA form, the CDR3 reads TGCGCCAGCAGCCAAGATTCCAGGGGCTCCTACGAGCAGTACTTC.

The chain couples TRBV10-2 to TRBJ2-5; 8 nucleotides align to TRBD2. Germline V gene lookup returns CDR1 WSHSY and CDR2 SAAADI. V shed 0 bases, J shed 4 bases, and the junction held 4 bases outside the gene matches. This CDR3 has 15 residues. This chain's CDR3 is CASSESGTSRETQYF. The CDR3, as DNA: TGCGCCAGCAGTGAGTCGGGGACTAGTCGAGAGACCCAGTACTTC.

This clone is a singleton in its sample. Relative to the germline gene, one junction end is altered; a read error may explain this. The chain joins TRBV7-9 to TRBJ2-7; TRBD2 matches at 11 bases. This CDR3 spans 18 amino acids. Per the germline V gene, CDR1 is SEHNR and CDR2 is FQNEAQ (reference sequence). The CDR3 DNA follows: TGTTCCAGCAGCTCGACTAGCGGGGCCGTTGTCCCCCCCTACGAGCAGTACTTC. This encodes CSSSSTSGAVVPPYEQYF.

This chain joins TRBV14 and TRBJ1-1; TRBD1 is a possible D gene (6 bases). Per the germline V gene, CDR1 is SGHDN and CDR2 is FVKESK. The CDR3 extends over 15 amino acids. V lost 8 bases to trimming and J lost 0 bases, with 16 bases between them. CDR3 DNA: TGTGCCAGCCAACTCTGGGCAGGGGTGAACACTGAAGCTTTCTTT. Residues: CASQLWAGVNTEAFF.

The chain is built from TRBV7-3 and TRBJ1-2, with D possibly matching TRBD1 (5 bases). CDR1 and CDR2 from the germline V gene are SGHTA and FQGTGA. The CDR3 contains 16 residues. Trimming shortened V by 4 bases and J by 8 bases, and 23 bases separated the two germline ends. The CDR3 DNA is TGTGCCAGCAGCTCAAATTCGTTCGGCCAGGGTCAAGGCTACACCTTC. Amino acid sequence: CASSSNSFGQGQGYTF.

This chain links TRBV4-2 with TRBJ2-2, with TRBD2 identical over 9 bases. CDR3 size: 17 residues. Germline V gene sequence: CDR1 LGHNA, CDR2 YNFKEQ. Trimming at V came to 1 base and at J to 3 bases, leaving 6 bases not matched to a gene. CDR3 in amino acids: CASSQVGGGAYTGELFF. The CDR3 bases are TGTGCCAGCAGCCAAGTTGGCGGGGGGGCGTACACCGGGGAGCTGTTTTTT.

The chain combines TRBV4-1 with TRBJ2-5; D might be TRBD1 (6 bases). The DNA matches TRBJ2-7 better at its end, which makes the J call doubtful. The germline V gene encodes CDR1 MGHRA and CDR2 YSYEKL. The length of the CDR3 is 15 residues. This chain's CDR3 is CASSLPGQSSYEQYF. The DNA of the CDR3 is TGCGCCAGCAGCTTACCGGGACAAAGCTCCTACGAGCAGTACTTC.

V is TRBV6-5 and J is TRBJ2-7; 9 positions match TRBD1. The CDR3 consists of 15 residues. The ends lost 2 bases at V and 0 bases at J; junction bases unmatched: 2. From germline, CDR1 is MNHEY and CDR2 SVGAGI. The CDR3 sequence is CASSYEGQGSYEQYF. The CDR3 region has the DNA TGTGCCAGCAGTTACGAGGGACAGGGCTCCTACGAGCAGTACTTC.

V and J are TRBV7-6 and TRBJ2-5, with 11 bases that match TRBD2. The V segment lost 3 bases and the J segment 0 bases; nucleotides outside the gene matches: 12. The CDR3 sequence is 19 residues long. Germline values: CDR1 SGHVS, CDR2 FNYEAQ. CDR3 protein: CASSLGFSRLAGYQETQYF. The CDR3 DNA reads TGTGCCAGCAGCTTGGGGTTTTCGCGACTAGCGGGGTACCAAGAGACCCAGTACTTC.